The source of this TCR beta chain is a study of T cells in localized non-small cell lung cancer. The data were produced by immunoSEQ multiplex PCR, yet TCRdb's version contains in-frame clones alone and is incomplete. Among about 33,000 clones, 91% were seen once, and the ten largest hold approximately 5.4%. The germline V and J ends were trimmed by 7 bases and 1 base, with 29 bases remaining between them. There are 20 residues in the CDR3. In germline, CDR1 is MDHEN, CDR2 SYDVKM. The sequence came from a man aged 40 to 69 with stage II lung adenocarcinoma. The chain recombines TRBV28 with TRBJ2-1, with D unclear. Source: PBMCs, taken before any cancer treatment. CDR3 nucleotide sequence: TGTGCCAGCACCTTCTCCCGGGTTCGAGCCATAAGCCGGTCCTACAATGAGCAGTTCTTC. It is translated as CASTFSRVRAISRSYNEQFF.